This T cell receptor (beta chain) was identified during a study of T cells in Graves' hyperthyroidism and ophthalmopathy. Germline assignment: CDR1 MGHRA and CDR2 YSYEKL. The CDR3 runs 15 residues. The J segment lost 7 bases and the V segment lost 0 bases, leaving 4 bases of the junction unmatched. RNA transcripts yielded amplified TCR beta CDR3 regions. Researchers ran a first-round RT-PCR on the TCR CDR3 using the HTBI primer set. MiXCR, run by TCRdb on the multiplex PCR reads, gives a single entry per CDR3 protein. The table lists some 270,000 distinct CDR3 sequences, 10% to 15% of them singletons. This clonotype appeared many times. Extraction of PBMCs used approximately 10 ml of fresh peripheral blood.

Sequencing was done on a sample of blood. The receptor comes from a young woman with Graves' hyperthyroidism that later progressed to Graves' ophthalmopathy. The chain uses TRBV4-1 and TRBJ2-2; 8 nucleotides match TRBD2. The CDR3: CASSQDSGVGGELFF. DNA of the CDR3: TGCGCCAGCAGCCAAGATAGCGGGGTTGGCGGGGAGCTGTTTTTT.